This T cell receptor (beta chain) originates from a study of blood T cell repertoires in COVID-19. In the source study's methods: Estimation of nucleated cell counts relied on the amplification of reference gene primers. Assay: immunoSEQ multiplex PCR; the TCRdb copy retains only in-frame clones and omits some. Clonal size and the V and J genes are those of that table, whereas D and trimming came from the DNA. The data hold 250,000 or so clones, with roughly 84% observed a single time. Participant ages covered about 18 to 89 years across 24 US areas. The ends were cut back, 0 bases at V and 1 base at J, with 13 bases in the middle. The CDR3 sequence is 17 residues long. Germline V gene data show CDR1 as LNHDA and CDR2 as SQIVND (reference sequence). This clone was counted between two and nine times.

The chain has TRBV19 and TRBJ1-5; D might be TRBD1 (5 bases). The sequenced material came from PBMCs or T cells enriched from blood (not recorded which). The receptor comes from a middle-aged man who had recovered from COVID-19. The CDR3 here is CASSIDPGGVSNQPQHF. In DNA form, the CDR3 reads TGTGCCAGTAGTATAGATCCGGGAGGGGTGAGCAATCAGCCCCAGCATTTT.